This T cell receptor beta chain was documented in a study of CD8 T cells in Susac syndrome. With random hexamers, roughly 0.5 to 1 ug RNA was reverse transcribed. TCRdb re-called the immunoSEQ multiplex PCR reads through MiXCR, storing one row per CDR3 protein. The sample comprises some 140,000 distinct CDR3 sequences, around 91% of which are singletons, and around 0.24% rests with the top ten. V shed 1 base and J shed 7 bases, with 4 bases lying between them. This CDR3 has 12 residues. Looked up from germline, CDR1 is LNHNV and CDR2 is YYDKDF (reference sequence). The sequencing input was CD8+ T cells from PBMCs. The clonotype originates from a human donor with multiple sclerosis. The genes are TRBV15 and TRBJ2-2, with D unclear. As DNA, the CDR3 is TGTGCCACCAGCAGAGGTAACGGGGAGCTGTTTTTT. It translates to CATSRGNGELFF.